This is a list of T cell receptor beta chains from one sample in a study of blood T cell repertoires in COVID-19. Sequenced by immunoSEQ multiplex PCR; TCRdb stores in-frame clones only, minus some. The sample consists of fewer than 350,000 clones, about 89% of them appearing once. Sequencing was performed on peripheral blood. The receptors shown here come from a man in his forties with active or convalescent COVID-19. The CDR3 runs from the conserved cysteine through the conserved F or W. A D gene is named only where the DNA matches it firmly. The size field is filled for only some rows; it gives once, few, many or a size class.

>TRBV2|TRBJ1-2|.|.
TGTGCCAGCAGGGCAGATATGAATGGCTACACCTTC
CASRADMNGYTF
>TRBV5-4|TRBJ2-4|TRBD2|.
TGTGCCAGCAGCTCTAGCGGGAGTGACATTCAGTACTTC
CASSSSGSDIQYF
>TRBV2|TRBJ1-5|.|.
TGTGCCAGCAGTGAAGTCAGTAGCAATCAGCCCCAGCATTTT
CASSEVSSNQPQHF
>TRBV6-7|TRBJ2-7|TRBD1|once
TGTGCCAGCAGTTACTCGACTATGGGACAGGTGGGGCACGAGCAGTACTTC
CASSYSTMGQVGHEQYF
>TRBV20-1|TRBJ1-4|.|.
TGCAGTGCTAGTCCGGACAGTGAAAAACTGTTTTTT
CSASPDSEKLFF
>TRBV28|TRBJ2-7|TRBD1|.
TGTGCCAGCAGCCGGACAGGGTACGAGCAGTACTTC
CASSRTGYEQYF
>TRBV6-5|TRBJ1-3|.|.
TGTGCCAGCAGTTCGTCAGGGTTCAGTGGAAACACCATATATTTT
CASSSSGFSGNTIYF
>TRBV15|TRBJ2-7|TRBD1|.
TGTGCCACCAGCAGAGGGCTGACAGGGACCTACGAGCAGTACTTC
CATSRGLTGTYEQYF
>TRBV5-1|TRBJ1-2|TRBD1|once
TGCGCCAGCAGCGTTAACAGGGGGCCGGTGAACTATGGCTACACCTTC
CASSVNRGPVNYGYTF
>TRBV12-3/TRBV12-4|TRBJ2-1|.|.
TGTGCCAGCAGTTCTAAACAGGGAAGGGAGCAGTTCTTC
CASSSKQGREQFF
>TRBV28|TRBJ1-4|TRBD1|.
TGTGCCAGCGTACAGGGGCAGTGGAATGAAAAACTGTTTTTT
CASVQGQWNEKLFF
>TRBV3-1/TRBV3-2|TRBJ2-2|.|.
TGTGCCAGCAGCCGATCTATGGCGGGCACCGGGGAGCTGTTTTTT
CASSRSMAGTGELFF
>TRBV9|TRBJ2-2|TRBD1|.
TGTGCCAGCAGCGTAGCGGGACAGGGTACCGGGGAGCTGTTTTTT
CASSVAGQGTGELFF
>TRBV6-2/TRBV6-3|TRBJ1-6|.|once
TGTGCCAGCAGTTACCGGGGGAACCAGTTTAATTCACCCCTCCACTTT
CASSYRGNQFNSPLHF
>TRBV19|TRBJ2-3|.|.
TGTGCCAGTAGTATTACAGGCACAGATACGCAGTATTTT
CASSITGTDTQYF
>TRBV7-9|TRBJ2-3|TRBD1|.
TGTGCCAGCAGCTCCGGACAGGGAGTCGGCACAGATACGCAGTATTTT
CASSSGQGVGTDTQYF
>TRBV7-9|TRBJ1-1|.|.
TGTGCCAGCGGGGAGGGCACGAACACTGAAGCTTTCTTT
CASGEGTNTEAFF
>TRBV7-8|TRBJ2-3|.|once
TGTGCCAGCAGCTTACTTGGCGGAAGCACAGATACGCAGTATTTT
CASSLLGGSTDTQYF
>TRBV3-1/TRBV3-2|TRBJ1-1|.|.
TGTGCCAGCAGCCAAGATACGGGCAGGGGTGGAACTGAAGCTTTCTTT
CASSQDTGRGGTEAFF
>TRBV7-2|TRBJ2-5|TRBD2|.
TGTGCCAGCAGCTGGTTAGCGGGGGGCCAAGAGACCCAGTACTTC
CASSWLAGGQETQYF
>TRBV25-1|TRBJ1-4|.|few
TGTGCCAGCAGTAGGGGGACGTATAATGAAAAACTGTTTTTT
CASSRGTYNEKLFF
>TRBV21-1|TRBJ2-1|.|.
TGTGCCAGCAGCAAAGGACTTGACAGGAGATACTACAATGAGCAGTTCTTC
CASSKGLDRRYYNEQFF
>TRBV28|TRBJ1-1|.|.
TGTGCCAGCAGTTTATCGAGACAGGCTAAAATAATGAACACTGAAGCTTTCTTT
CASSLSRQAKIMNTEAFF
>TRBV4-2|TRBJ1-1|.|.
TGTGCCAGCAGCCCTTCTCCGGGGGGCGGGAGAGGAAACACTGAAGCTTTCTTT
CASSPSPGGGRGNTEAFF